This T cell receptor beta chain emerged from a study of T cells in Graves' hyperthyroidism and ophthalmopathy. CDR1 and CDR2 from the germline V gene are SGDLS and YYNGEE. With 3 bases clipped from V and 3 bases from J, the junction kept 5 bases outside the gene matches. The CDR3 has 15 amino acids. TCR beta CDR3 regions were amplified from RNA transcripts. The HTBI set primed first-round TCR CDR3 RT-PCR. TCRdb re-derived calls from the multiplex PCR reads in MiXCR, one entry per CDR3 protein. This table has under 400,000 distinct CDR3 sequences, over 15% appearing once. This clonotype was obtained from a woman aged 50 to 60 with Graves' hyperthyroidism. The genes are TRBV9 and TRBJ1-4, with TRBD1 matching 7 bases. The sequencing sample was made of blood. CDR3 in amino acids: CASSEAGTANEKLFF. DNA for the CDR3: TGTGCCAGCAGCGAGGCCGGGACAGCTAATGAAAAACTGTTTTTT. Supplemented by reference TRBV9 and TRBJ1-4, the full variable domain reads DSGVTQTPKHLITATGQRVTLRCSPRSGDLSVYWYQQSLDQGLQFLIQYYNGEERAKGNILERFSAQQFPDLHSELNLSSLELGDSALYFCASSEAGTANEKLFFGSGTQLSVL.